This T cell receptor beta chain was captured in a study of T cell responses to AZD1222 COVID-19 vaccine. Study-level background: Recipients boosted at about 4 weeks or about 12 weeks are pooled. Whole-study results and caveats: Targets within unmutated variant regions were reportedly found for nearly half of spike-specific TCRs. Spike-specific TCRs gained breadth and depth after people received two AZD1222 doses. Baseline antibody screening turned up just six or seven seropositive AZD1222 recipients.

The protocol was immunoSEQ multiplex PCR, while the TCRdb copy is restricted to in-frame clones and leaves out a portion. In the table there are about 190,000 clones, approximately 91% of which are singletons. With respect to this clone: Its specificity is unknown.

The germline V and J ends were trimmed by 4 bases and 0 bases, with 8 bases remaining between them. The CDR3 totals 14 residues. CDR1 and CDR2 (germline): LNHDA, SQIVND (reference sequence). The genes are TRBV19 and TRBJ2-3; possible D gene TRBD1, 5 bases. The receptor was isolated from an adult in good health. This specimen was peripheral blood, taken on day 0 of AZD1222 vaccination. CDR3 sequence reads: CASSRRQSTDTQYF. CDR3 sequence (DNA): TGTGCCAGTAGTAGGAGACAGAGCACAGATACGCAGTATTTT.